The 32 T cell receptor beta chains presented below share a single source sample, sequenced in a study of cytomegalovirus exposure and HLA in healthy donors. The data were produced by immunoSEQ multiplex PCR, yet TCRdb's version contains in-frame clones alone and is incomplete. The data contain 200,000 to 250,000 clones, approximately 84% of them seen just once; the ten biggest clones take up around 12%. The specimen sequenced was PBMCs. The receptor set was obtained from a man younger than 35 in good health and CMV-seropositive.

The chain couples TRBV6-1 to TRBJ2-7; TRBD2 is a possible D gene (5 bases). The CDR3 is 13 residues long. The germline gives CDR1 MNHNS, CDR2 SASEGT. The V end was cut by 10 bases, the J end by 4 bases, with 17 bases between. The CDR3 reads CATSLAHNYEQYF. CDR3 DNA: TGTGCCACCTCTTTAGCGCACAATTACGAGCAGTACTTC.

This clone was counted many times. The rearrangement joins TRBV7-8 to TRBJ2-7, with TRBD1 as a possible D gene (6 bases). Germline CDR1 and CDR2: SGHVS and FQNEAQ. The CDR3 runs to 14 residues. V was cut by 0 bases and J by 4 bases, with 10 bases left in between. The CDR3 here is CASSLAQGQYEQYF. In DNA, the CDR3 is TGTGCCAGCAGCTTAGCGCAGGGGCAATACGAGCAGTACTTC.

V is TRBV27 and J is TRBJ2-2; 9 nucleotides line up with TRBD2. This CDR3 is 15 amino acids long. After removal of 6 bases from V and 5 bases from J, the junction contained 7 bases not matched to a gene. The germline V gene has CDR1 MNHEY and CDR2 SMNVEV (reference sequence). The CDR3 region is CASRPSGAGTGELFF. The CDR3 DNA follows: TGTGCCAGCAGGCCTAGCGGGGCGGGGACCGGGGAGCTGTTTTTT.

The chain carries TRBV29-1 and TRBJ1-1; perhaps TRBD1 as D (6 bases). CDR1 SQVTM and CDR2 ANQGSEA come from the germline V gene. Trimming took 6 bases from V and 7 from J, leaving 21 bases between them. This CDR3 is built from 14 residues. The CDR3 DNA follows: TGCAGCGTCGCGAAAGGGCCAGGGGCTTATGAAGCTTTCTTT. Amino acids: CSVAKGPGAYEAFF.

This clone was observed a single time. Other DNA sequences in this sample translate to the same CDR3. V and J are TRBV7-9 and TRBJ2-7; no reliable D call. Germline CDR1 and CDR2: SEHNR and FQNEAQ (reference sequence). The CDR3 contains 13 residues. V lost 1 base, J lost 3 bases, and 7 bases lay in between. CDR3 amino acids: CASSLGLSYEQYF. CDR3 bases: TGTGCCAGCAGCTTAGGGCTAAGCTACGAGCAGTACTTC.

The V call is TRBV30, the J call TRBJ1-2; D gene uncertain. The germline V and J ends were trimmed by 0 bases and 7 bases, with 21 bases remaining between them. The V gene's germline CDR1 is GTSNPN and CDR2 SVGIG (reference sequence). This CDR3 region has 16 residues. The CDR3 region is CAWSVIRAPGPVGYTF. The CDR3 coding sequence is TGTGCCTGGAGTGTAATCCGGGCCCCCGGACCAGTTGGCTACACCTTC.

V gene TRBV4-3 combines with J gene TRBJ2-1, with 11 bases identical to TRBD2. The CDR3 is 16 amino acids. The ends lost 3 bases at V and 7 bases at J; junction bases unmatched: 8. Germline V gene data show CDR1 as LGHNA and CDR2 as YSLEER. Here the CDR3 reads CASSHLVAGGVNEQFF. DNA of the CDR3: TGCGCCAGCAGCCACCTTGTAGCGGGAGGGGTGAATGAGCAGTTCTTC.

V usage is TRBV5-1 and J usage is TRBJ1-1; D may be TRBD1 (6 bases). Trimming pared 4 bases from V and 4 bases from J, leaving 17 bases between. The CDR3 is 15 residues long. Germline loops: CDR1 SGHRS, CDR2 YFSETQ. The CDR3 sequence: CASSIGTLRSTEAFF. In DNA, the CDR3 is TGCGCCAGCAGCATAGGGACACTTCGGAGCACTGAAGCTTTCTTT.

This clone appeared a single time. This sequence joins TRBV28 and TRBJ1-5, with D possibly being TRBD1 (5 bases). The CDR3 is made up of 13 amino acids. Germline V CDR1 and CDR2: MDHEN, SYDVKM. The V end lost 3 bases, the J end lost 7 bases, and 10 bases lay between the germline ends. CDR3 DNA sequence: TGTGCCAGCAGTTTGCAGGGTTGGCAGCCCCAGCATTTT. This translates into CASSLQGWQPQHF.

The chain combines TRBV7-9 with TRBJ2-2; the match to TRBD2 covers 11 bases. The J segment lost 0 bases and the V segment lost 10 bases, leaving 4 bases of the junction unmatched. The length of the CDR3 is 15 residues. Germline loops: CDR1 SEHNR, CDR2 FQNEAQ (reference sequence). The CDR3 loop is CATQTSGTNTGELFF. As DNA, the CDR3 is TGTGCCACCCAGACTAGCGGGACGAACACCGGGGAGCTGTTTTTT.

This clone was detected ten times or more. J is TRBJ1-2 and V is TRBV27; 9 nucleotides align to TRBD1. The trim removed 5 bases at V and 8 bases at J, leaving 9 bases unmatched. Germline values: CDR1 MNHEY, CDR2 SMNVEV (reference sequence). The CDR3 spans 14 residues. CDR3 protein: CASSAGTGLKGYTF. The CDR3 DNA sequence: TGTGCCAGCAGTGCCGGGACAGGGCTAAAAGGCTACACCTTC.

The chain joins TRBV4-1 to TRBJ1-1; D is ambiguous. Germline V CDR1 and CDR2: MGHRA, YSYEKL. V lost 1 base and J 1 base, leaving 7 bases between the germline ends. The CDR3 extends over 14 amino acids. CDR3 residues: CASSQGPRNTEAFF. In nucleotides, the CDR3 is TGCGCCAGCAGCCAAGGACCTAGGAACACTGAAGCTTTCTTT.

This clone has just one count. The CDR3 region is CASSSTGVGETQYF. The CDR3, as DNA: TGCGCCAGCAGCTCGACAGGGGTGGGAGAGACCCAGTACTTC. This chain joins TRBV5-1 and TRBJ2-5; TRBD1 matches at 8 bases. The CDR3 has 14 amino acids. Germline values: CDR1 SGHRS, CDR2 YFSETQ. V was clipped by 3 bases and J by 4 bases; unmatched bases: 5.

The rearrangement joins TRBV4-1 to TRBJ1-5; D gene uncertain. Germline values: CDR1 MGHRA, CDR2 YSYEKL. This CDR3 comprises 14 residues. V was pared by 5 bases and J by 3 bases, with 11 bases between. CDR3 protein: CASSKSGSNQPQHF. In DNA form, the CDR3 reads TGCGCCAGCAGCAAAAGTGGGTCCAATCAGCCCCAGCATTTT.

The V call is TRBV5-4, the J call TRBJ2-2, with 14 bases matching TRBD2. This CDR3 has 16 amino acids. V gave up 2 bases and J gave up 5 bases; unmatched junction bases: 2. Germline CDR1 reads SGHNT; CDR2 reads YYREEE (reference sequence). The CDR3 region is CASSLGLAGGTGELFF. As DNA, the CDR3 is TGTGCCAGCAGCTTAGGACTAGCGGGAGGAACCGGGGAGCTGTTTTTT.

The chain has TRBV5-1 and TRBJ2-3; TRBD2 agrees at 14 bases. The CDR3 is 20 residues long. V was clipped by 4 bases and J by 1 base; unmatched bases: 14. Germline lookup yields CDR1 SGHRS and CDR2 YFSETQ. In nucleotides, the CDR3 is TGCGCCAGCAGCGCTCCCCGACTAGCGGGAGGGCCGGGGGGCACAGATACGCAGTATTTT. As protein: CASSAPRLAGGPGGTDTQYF.

The chain carries TRBV30 and TRBJ2-1; TRBD2 aligns across 10 bases. Germline V gene lookup returns CDR1 GTSNPN and CDR2 SVGIG (reference sequence). Germline trimming cut 5 bases from V and 3 bases from J; bases unmatched to any gene: 7. The CDR3 runs to 15 residues. CDR3 DNA sequence: TGTGCCTGGGCTGTAGCGGGAGGCTACTACAATGAGCAGTTCTTC. Amino acid sequence: CAWAVAGGYYNEQFF.

The chain employs TRBV4-3 and TRBJ2-3; no reliable D call. V was trimmed by 0 bases and J by 0 bases, leaving 10 bases between them. The CDR3 has 16 residues. Germline CDR1 LGHNA, CDR2 YSLEER. For the CDR3, the DNA is TGCGCCAGCAGCCAAGATGGGGTCGGGAGCACAGATACGCAGTATTTT. It codes for CASSQDGVGSTDTQYF.

The chain recombines TRBV28 with TRBJ2-1; a possible D gene is TRBD2 (6 bases). Germline loops: CDR1 MDHEN, CDR2 SYDVKM. Trimming pared 5 bases from V and 0 bases from J, leaving 17 bases between. The CDR3 runs 17 residues. The CDR3 sequence: CASSPSGARTSYNEQFF. Here the CDR3 DNA reads TGTGCCAGCAGTCCCTCGGGAGCGCGGACCTCCTACAATGAGCAGTTCTTC.

The chain uses TRBV14 and TRBJ2-1; D not certain. V was cut by 2 bases and J by 5 bases, with 10 bases left in between. Per the germline V gene, CDR1 is SGHDN and CDR2 is FVKESK. This CDR3 spans 14 amino acids. This chain's CDR3 is CASSQSSVDNEQFF. The CDR3 region has the DNA TGTGCCAGCAGCCAAAGTAGTGTAGACAATGAGCAGTTCTTC.

The rearrangement uses TRBV6-1 and TRBJ2-5; either TRBD1 or TRBD2 may fit D (5 bases each). V was pared by 3 bases and J by 7 bases, with 12 bases between. Germline V gives CDR1 MNHNS, CDR2 SASEGT. The length of the CDR3 is 13 residues. CDR3 residues: CASSDGSGGTQYF. CDR3 DNA: TGTGCCAGCAGTGATGGCAGTGGGGGGACCCAGTACTTC.

The chain has TRBV6-5 and TRBJ2-5, with D perhaps matching TRBD1 or TRBD2 (5 bases each). The germline CDR1 and CDR2 sequences are MNHEY and SVGAGI. Trimming pared 6 bases from V and 9 bases from J, leaving 17 bases between. The CDR3 has 13 residues. DNA for the CDR3: TGTGCCAGCAGCCCCGGGGCCCCCGGGTCCCAGTACTTC. Residues: CASSPGAPGSQYF.

This clone was picked up a small number of times. Sequence at one end of the junction differs from germline and may be a read error. The rearrangement joins TRBV30 to TRBJ2-7; 7 nucleotides line up with TRBD2. This CDR3 region has 11 residues. The germline gives CDR1 GTSNPN, CDR2 SVGIG (reference sequence). This CDR3 reads CASSVRGLVHF. Written as DNA, the CDR3 is TGTGCCTCGAGTGTACGTGGACTAGTTCACTTC. Full variable domain (missing parts from reference TRBV30 and TRBJ2-7): SQTIHQWPATLVQPVGSPLSLECTVEGTSNPNLYWYRQAAGRGLQLLFYSVGIGQISSEVPQNLSASRPQDRQFILSSKKLLLSDSGFYLCASSVRGLVHFGPGTRLTVT.

Turning to this clone: The sample carries other DNA sequences with the same CDR3. V usage is TRBV5-1 and J usage is TRBJ2-5; possibly TRBD2 for D (5 bases). Germline-derived CDR1 and CDR2 are SGHRS and YFSETQ. This CDR3 has 14 amino acids. V lost 0 bases and J lost 1, with 7 bases in between. The CDR3 loop reads CASSLAGSQETQYF. Here the CDR3 DNA reads TGCGCCAGCAGCTTGGCGGGGTCCCAAGAGACCCAGTACTTC.

This chain joins TRBV5-4 and TRBJ2-5; 8 nucleotides agree with TRBD2. The CDR3 totals 16 residues. The V gene end was trimmed by 1 base and the J gene end by 4 bases; junction bases not matched to a gene: 9. Germline values: CDR1 SGHNT, CDR2 YYREEE (reference sequence). The CDR3 nucleotides read TGTGCCAGCAGCTTGCGGTTCACTAGCGGAACAGAGACCCAGTACTTC. The encoded protein is CASSLRFTSGTETQYF.

This chain uses TRBV5-1 with TRBJ2-7, with D perhaps matching TRBD2 (6 bases). CDR3 length: 16 residues. CDR1 is SGHRS and CDR2 is YFSETQ in the germline V gene. V lost 4 bases and J lost 6, with 23 bases in between. Written as DNA, the CDR3 is TGCGCCAGCAGCCCCCGGGGGAAGATGTGGCTAGGCGAGCAGTACTTC. Encoded protein: CASSPRGKMWLGEQYF.

The rearrangement links TRBV7-9 to TRBJ2-1, with TRBD1 as a possible D gene (7 bases). This CDR3 contains 16 residues. Trimming took 5 bases from V and 7 from J, leaving 21 bases between them. From germline, CDR1 is SEHNR and CDR2 FQNEAQ (reference sequence). The CDR3 nucleotides are TGTGCCAGCAGCCTGACAGGGACTTTTTCCTGGAATGAGCAGTTCTTC. Protein sequence: CASSLTGTFSWNEQFF.

V usage is TRBV4-1 and J usage is TRBJ1-5; no clear D. The V and J ends lost 1 base and 6 bases respectively, with 10 bases between them. The CDR3 is 14 residues long. Germline CDR1 reads MGHRA; CDR2 reads YSYEKL. CDR3 residues: CASSQAGLAQPQHF. The CDR3 DNA follows: TGCGCCAGCAGCCAAGCAGGTCTCGCTCAGCCCCAGCATTTT.

The rearrangement uses TRBV4-3 and TRBJ2-2, with TRBD2 identical over 11 bases. Germline V gene sequence: CDR1 LGHNA, CDR2 YSLEER. V shed 3 bases and J 3 bases; nucleotides not matched to a gene: 3. This CDR3 contains 16 residues. CDR3 DNA sequence: TGCGCCAGCAGCCACCTACTAGCGGGAGACACCGGGGAGCTGTTTTTT. Its translation: CASSHLLAGDTGELFF.

The chain couples TRBV9 to TRBJ2-1, with D unresolved. The CDR3 spans 15 residues. The V end was cut by 0 bases, the J end by 2 bases, with 9 bases between. Germline assignment: CDR1 SGDLS and CDR2 YYNGEE. CDR3 region: CASSVGQSAYNEQFF. CDR3 coding DNA: TGTGCCAGCAGCGTAGGCCAAAGCGCCTACAATGAGCAGTTCTTC.

The chain links TRBV5-1 to TRBJ2-7; tentatively, D is TRBD1 (6 bases). The CDR3 length is 15 residues. Germline assignment: CDR1 SGHRS and CDR2 YFSETQ. The V end lost 4 bases, the J end lost 4 bases, and 18 bases lay between the germline ends. DNA of the CDR3: TGCGCCAGCAGCCCGGCACAGGGAACCAGGTACGAGCAGTACTTC. Protein: CASSPAQGTRYEQYF.

On this clone: The sample has other DNA sequences that encode this CDR3 too. V gene TRBV11-2 combines with J gene TRBJ1-2; D unclear. The CDR3 spans 13 residues. V shed 1 base and J shed 2 bases, with 5 bases lying between them. Germline CDR1 and CDR2: SGHAT and FQNNGV. The CDR3 here is CASSLGQNYGYTF. In nucleotides, the CDR3 is TGTGCCAGCAGCTTAGGGCAGAACTATGGCTACACCTTC.